The next 3 T cell receptor beta chains were all read from a single sample in a study of T cells in Graves' hyperthyroidism and ophthalmopathy. Amplification yielded TCR beta CDR3 regions, with RNA transcripts as the source. The primer set for the first-round RT-PCR of the TCR CDR3 was HTBI. One entry per CDR3 protein, called by TCRdb with MiXCR from the multiplex PCR reads. The sample includes some 570,000 distinct CDR3 sequences, under 20% seen only once; the top ten take approximately 16%. Material for sequencing was blood. The receptors originated from a woman under 30 with Graves' ophthalmopathy.

This clonotype appeared a few times. The chain has TRBV9 and TRBJ1-2; D ambiguous. Germline V gene lookup returns CDR1 SGDLS and CDR2 YYNGEE. This CDR3 region has 17 residues. Trimming stripped 3 bases from V and 7 bases from J, with 25 bases between. CDR3 nucleotide sequence: TGTGCCAGCAGCGGAGCCGGGGTCATTGGGCTTGGGTCTGGCTACACCTTC. Translation gives CASSGAGVIGLGSGYTF.

Concerning this clonotype: A much larger clone lies a single base off, so this may be a read error. V usage is TRBV9 and J usage is TRBJ2-7; the match to TRBD1 covers 7 bases. CDR1 SGDLS and CDR2 YYNGEE come from the germline V gene. This CDR3 region has 13 residues. V lost 5 bases, J lost 2 bases, and 4 bases stayed unmatched. CDR3 sequence (DNA): TGTGCCAGCAGTGACGGGACAGCCTACGAGCAGTACTTC. As protein: CASSDGTAYEQYF.

The chain joins TRBV2 to TRBJ1-1; no reliable D call. Germline V CDR1 and CDR2: SNHLY, FYNNEI. The CDR3 totals 13 residues. V lost 3 bases and J 6 bases, leaving 11 bases between the germline ends. The CDR3, as DNA: TGTGCCAGCAGTGATAATCAAATCCCTGAAGCTTTCTTT. Translated: CASSDNQIPEAFF.